These 30 T cell receptor beta chains share one sample of origin, sequenced in a study of blood T cell repertoires in COVID-19. The assay was immunoSEQ multiplex PCR, and TCRdb's table has in-frame clones only and misses some. The sample lists roughly 120,000 clones; 90% were seen once. The sample taken for sequencing was peripheral blood. These TCRs come from a woman in her sixties with COVID-19, enrolled during active disease.

This chain uses TRBV6-2 or TRBV6-3 with TRBJ1-3, with 7 bases identical to TRBD1. The CDR3 totals 12 residues. The junction had 3 bases not matched to a gene; V was cut back by 1 base and J by 12 bases. CDR1 and CDR2 from the germline V gene are MNHEY and SVGEGT. The CDR3 protein is CASSYLDRSIYF. The CDR3 region has the DNA TGTGCCAGCAGTTACTTGGACAGGAGCATATATTTT.

The J gene is TRBJ2-1, the V gene TRBV12-3 or TRBV12-4, with D possibly being TRBD2 (6 bases). The CDR3 is made up of 13 amino acids. V lost 2 bases to trimming and J lost 7 bases, with 9 bases between them. CDR3 sequence (DNA): TGTGCCAGCAGTTTACTGACTAGTAATGAGCAGTTCTTC. This sequence encodes CASSLLTSNEQFF.

The sample holds one count of this clone. The chain combines TRBV18 with TRBJ2-5; maybe TRBD1 (5 bases). The V and J ends lost 6 bases and 4 bases respectively, with 18 bases between them. CDR1 and CDR2 (germline): KGHSH, LQKENI. The length of the CDR3 is 15 residues. The CDR3 DNA reads TGTGCCAGCTCCTCAGGGTCCACTCGTAGAGAGACCCAGTACTTC. Translation gives CASSSGSTRRETQYF.

The genes are TRBV10-3 and TRBJ2-2, with 7 bases aligning to TRBD2. The CDR3 extends over 17 amino acids. Germline V lookup: CDR1 ENHRY, CDR2 SYGVKD. V was clipped by 2 bases and J by 4 bases; unmatched bases: 10. CDR3 region: CAISEVGGSFGTGELFF. As DNA, the CDR3 is TGTGCCATCAGTGAGGTGGGAGGGAGTTTTGGCACCGGGGAGCTGTTTTTT.

J is TRBJ1-1 and V is TRBV4-2; TRBD1 agrees at 9 bases. Germline V gives CDR1 LGHNA, CDR2 YNFKEQ. Trimming removed 0 bases from V and 5 bases from J; junction bases left unmatched: 16. The CDR3 loop spans 19 amino acids. The CDR3 spells CASSQDHKSRTGASTEAFF. The CDR3 DNA is TGTGCCAGCAGCCAAGACCACAAATCCCGGACAGGGGCTTCAACTGAAGCTTTCTTT.

V usage is TRBV19 and J usage is TRBJ1-5; 10 positions match TRBD1. The germline gives CDR1 LNHDA, CDR2 SQIVND (reference sequence). This CDR3 has 16 amino acids. V dropped 5 bases and J dropped 1; count of bases not matched to a gene: 5. The CDR3 coding sequence is TGTGCCAGTAGTTTCCGGACAGGGGGAAGCAATCAGCCCCAGCATTTT. Its translation is CASSFRTGGSNQPQHF.

This clone was observed a few times. The chain carries TRBV12-3 or TRBV12-4 and TRBJ1-2; D is undetermined. The CDR3 loop spans 12 amino acids. Deletions cut 5 bases from V and 3 bases from J, with 7 bases between. The CDR3 DNA reads TGTGCCAGCAGTCCCCGGGACTATGGCTACACCTTC. Its protein product is CASSPRDYGYTF.

The chain is built from TRBV11-3 and TRBJ2-7; the D gene is possibly TRBD2 (7 bases). The germline V and J ends were trimmed by 5 bases and 6 bases, with 23 bases remaining between them. Germline CDR1 SGHNT, CDR2 YENEEA. The length of the CDR3 is 16 residues. CDR3 loop: CASSPRGGAPSGEQYF. DNA of the CDR3: TGTGCCAGCAGCCCCCGTGGGGGGGCCCCTTCGGGCGAGCAGTACTTC.

This rearrangement joins TRBV6-5 to TRBJ2-6, with D perhaps TRBD1 (6 bases). Trimming left V 5 bases short and J 0 bases short, with 8 bases between. The CDR3 extends over 15 amino acids. CDR1 and CDR2 (germline): MNHEY, SVGAGI. The CDR3: CASSTGYSGANVLTF. The DNA for the CDR3 is TGTGCCAGCAGTACAGGGTACTCTGGGGCCAACGTCCTGACTTTC.

This chain connects TRBV28 to TRBJ1-2, with D possibly TRBD1 on 5 matching bases. CDR1 is MDHEN and CDR2 is SYDVKM in the germline V gene. With 4 bases removed from V and 6 bases from J, the gap between germline ends came to 12 bases. This CDR3 comprises 13 residues. This CDR3 is CASSSGEWDGYTF. CDR3 sequence (DNA): TGTGCCAGCAGTTCGGGGGAGTGGGATGGCTACACCTTC.

The chain is built from TRBV7-3 and TRBJ2-2; 8 nucleotides align to TRBD1. CDR1 and CDR2 (germline): SGHTA, FQGTGA. The V segment lost 10 bases and the J segment 3 bases; nucleotides outside the gene matches: 4. This CDR3 has 13 amino acids. CDR3: CATGQGYTGELFF. DNA of the CDR3: TGTGCCACAGGACAGGGATACACCGGGGAGCTGTTTTTT.

V is TRBV19 and J is TRBJ2-6; the match to TRBD1 covers 9 bases. V shed 5 bases and J 1 base; nucleotides not matched to a gene: 3. This CDR3 spans 16 amino acids. CDR1 is LNHDA and CDR2 is SQIVND in the germline V gene (reference sequence). The CDR3 sequence is CASSDRGRSGANVLTF. For the CDR3, the DNA is TGTGCCAGTAGTGACAGGGGGAGGTCTGGGGCCAACGTCCTGACTTTC.

This clone was counted between two and nine times. The chain links TRBV20-1 to TRBJ1-3; no firm D call. The germline V gene encodes CDR1 DFQATT and CDR2 SNEGSKA (reference sequence). The CDR3 length is 11 residues. V lost 6 bases, J lost 3 bases, and 6 bases lay in between. The CDR3 is CSALFGNTIYF. The CDR3 nucleotides read TGCAGTGCCCTGTTTGGAAACACCATATATTTT.

V gene TRBV7-3 combines with J gene TRBJ2-5; 8 nucleotides agree with TRBD2. This CDR3 contains 14 residues. The germline V gene has CDR1 SGHTA and CDR2 FQGTGA. Germline trimming cut 5 bases from V and 5 bases from J; bases unmatched to any gene: 7. CDR3 loop: CASSKSGGVETQYF. The CDR3 DNA follows: TGTGCCAGCAGCAAAAGCGGGGGTGTTGAGACCCAGTACTTC.

The chain has TRBV19 and TRBJ2-7, with TRBD1 matching 8 bases. Germline CDR1 reads LNHDA; CDR2 reads SQIVND (reference sequence). The V and J ends lost 8 bases and 6 bases, in that order; junction bases with no gene match: 9. The length of the CDR3 is 13 residues. The CDR3 nucleotides read TGTGCCAGTCCCTACACAGGGGGAGCCGAGCAGTACTTC. Its protein product is CASPYTGGAEQYF.

This clone was detected once. The gene calls are TRBV5-4 and TRBJ2-2, with D perhaps matching TRBD1 (6 bases). The CDR3 spans 14 residues. Germline values: CDR1 SGHNT, CDR2 YYREEE (reference sequence). Trimming shortened V by 7 bases and J by 6 bases, and 16 bases separated the two germline ends. The CDR3 sequence: CASATGRVAGELFF. The DNA for the CDR3 is TGTGCCAGCGCGACAGGAAGAGTCGCCGGGGAGCTGTTTTTT. Full variable domain (remainder filled in from reference TRBV5-4 and TRBJ2-2): ETGVTQSPTHLIKTRGQQVTLRCSSQSGHNTVSWYQQALGQGPQFIFQYYREEENGRGNFPPRFSGLQFPNYSSELNVNALELDDSALYLCASATGRVAGELFFGEGSRLTVL.

The J gene is TRBJ1-4, the V gene TRBV7-6; 8 positions agree with TRBD1. Germline lookup yields CDR1 SGHVS and CDR2 FNYEAQ. Losses at the gene ends were 3 bases for V and 4 bases for J; bases not matched to a gene: 4. This CDR3 is 15 amino acids long. CDR3 sequence (DNA): TGTGCCAGCAGCTTTGACAGGGGCATTAATGAAAAACTGTTTTTT. This gives the protein CASSFDRGINEKLFF.

The chain is built from TRBV28 and TRBJ2-7, with 7 bases aligning to TRBD1. The germline V gene has CDR1 MDHEN and CDR2 SYDVKM. Unmatched junction bases numbered 9, after V lost 6 bases and J lost 4 bases. The CDR3 consists of 14 residues. CDR3 amino acids: CASRPTGIRYEQYF. As DNA, the CDR3 is TGTGCCAGCAGACCGACAGGGATCCGGTACGAGCAGTACTTC.

The chain couples TRBV13 to TRBJ1-2, with 10 nucleotides matching TRBD1. The germline V gene has CDR1 PRHDT and CDR2 FYEKMQ (reference sequence). This CDR3 has 16 amino acids. With V trimmed by 2 bases and J by 7 bases, 10 bases remained unmatched. CDR3 amino acids: CASSLQGQGGVSGYTF. The CDR3 bases are TGTGCCAGCAGCTTACAAGGACAGGGGGGGGTGAGTGGCTACACCTTC.

V is TRBV18 and J is TRBJ2-7; 10 positions agree with TRBD1. This CDR3 has 14 amino acids. CDR1 is KGHSH and CDR2 is LQKENI in the germline V gene. V shed 1 base and J 6 bases; nucleotides not matched to a gene: 3. As DNA, the CDR3 is TGTGCCAGCTCACCACTCGACAGGGGGCTCGAGCAGTACTTC. Amino acid sequence: CASSPLDRGLEQYF.

The chain uses TRBV14 and TRBJ1-5, with 9 bases identical to TRBD1. CDR3 size: 16 residues. CDR1 is SGHDN and CDR2 is FVKESK in the germline V gene. The V gene end was trimmed by 3 bases and the J gene end by 3 bases; junction bases not matched to a gene: 6. The CDR3: CASSQWGQGDNQPQHF. For the CDR3, the DNA is TGTGCCAGCAGCCAGTGGGGACAGGGTGACAATCAGCCCCAGCATTTT.

The chain couples TRBV6-2 or TRBV6-3 to TRBJ2-7; D perhaps matches TRBD1 (5 bases). The length of the CDR3 is 14 residues. V lost 2 bases and J lost 2, with 10 bases in between. Germline assignment: CDR1 MNHEY and CDR2 SVGEGT. DNA of the CDR3: TGTGCCAGCAGTTACGTCAGGGCAGCCTACGAGCAGTACTTC. It specifies CASSYVRAAYEQYF.

This sequence joins TRBV12-3 or TRBV12-4 and TRBJ2-5; 8 nucleotides align to TRBD1. The V and J ends lost 6 bases and 7 bases, in that order; junction bases with no gene match: 7. This CDR3 is 13 amino acids long. The CDR3 nucleotides read TGTGCCAGCAGAACGGACAGGGTCCGGACCCAGTACTTC. Its translation is CASRTDRVRTQYF.

The chain has TRBV12-3 or TRBV12-4 and TRBJ1-1; the D is unclear. The CDR3 length is 13 residues. Trimming took off 7 bases at V and 3 bases at J, with 12 bases between the two ends. CDR3 sequence reads: CASTPRRDTEAFF. The CDR3 coding sequence is TGTGCCAGCACCCCCCGGAGGGACACTGAAGCTTTCTTT.

This chain links TRBV27 with TRBJ1-4, with D possibly being TRBD1 (6 bases). The CDR3 contains 16 residues. V was cut by 0 bases and J by 11 bases, with 19 bases left in between. Germline CDR1 and CDR2: MNHEY and SMNVEV (reference sequence). Here the CDR3 DNA reads TGTGCCAGCAGTTTATCTCAGAACAGGGCTCGTCGGAAACTGTTTTTT. It yields the protein CASSLSQNRARRKLFF.

The gene calls are TRBV30 and TRBJ2-3; 14 bases are shared with TRBD2. Trimming removed 6 bases from V and 6 bases from J; junction bases left unmatched: 11. In germline, CDR1 is GTSNPN, CDR2 SVGIG (reference sequence). The CDR3 is 16 residues long. CDR3: CACGSGTSGGLDTQYF. CDR3 in DNA: TGTGCCTGTGGGTCCGGGACTAGCGGGGGATTGGATACGCAGTATTTT.

This clone was seen a few times. The chain has TRBV7-9 and TRBJ1-5; no clear D gene. The CDR3 sequence is 17 residues long. Trimming took off 0 bases at V and 1 base at J, with 13 bases between the two ends. The V gene's germline CDR1 is SEHNR and CDR2 FQNEAQ (reference sequence). The CDR3 nucleotides are TGTGCCAGCAGCTTAGCTGTCGGCGCAGGCAGCAATCAGCCCCAGCATTTT. This gives the protein CASSLAVGAGSNQPQHF.

V gene TRBV9 combines with J gene TRBJ2-5; D perhaps matches TRBD1 (6 bases). The CDR3 sequence is 14 residues long. Trimming took 3 bases from V and 2 from J, leaving 11 bases between them. CDR1 is SGDLS and CDR2 is YYNGEE in the germline V gene. In DNA form, the CDR3 reads TGTGCCAGCAGCGGAAGACAGGTGCAAGAGACCCAGTACTTC. It specifies CASSGRQVQETQYF.

The V gene is TRBV10-3, the J gene TRBJ1-5, with D perhaps TRBD1 (5 bases). Between the trimmed V and J ends, which lost 4 bases and 7 bases, there was a span of 8 bases. Germline values: CDR1 ENHRY, CDR2 SYGVKD. This CDR3 contains 12 residues. The CDR3: CAISADSQPQHF. In DNA, the CDR3 is TGTGCCATCAGTGCCGACAGCCAGCCCCAGCATTTT.

The genes are TRBV7-3 and TRBJ2-1, with 8 bases matching TRBD2. CDR1 is SGHTA and CDR2 is FQGTGA in the germline V gene. The CDR3 totals 15 residues. V lost 4 bases to trimming and J lost 7 bases; unmatched junction nucleotides: 9. The CDR3: CASSSIAGQGNEQFF. The CDR3, as DNA: TGTGCCAGCAGCTCGATAGCGGGGCAAGGGAATGAGCAGTTCTTC.